This T cell receptor beta chain emerged from a study of blood T cell repertoires in COVID-19. At the level of the study: T cells, B-cell-depleted T cells, or PBMCs provided the cDNA or gDNA that served as material.

Measured with immunoSEQ multiplex PCR; TCRdb has only the in-frame clones, and not every one. The sample lists roughly 120,000 clones, roughly 90% seen once, with just over 2% in the top ten. While infection was still active, Seattle patients were enrolled and then followed longitudinally. The source is a man in his fifties with COVID-19, enrolled during active disease. The sample was peripheral blood.

Here the CDR3 DNA reads TGTGCCAGTAGTCCCCGGGACTATGCTAGCACAGATACGCAGTATTTT. Amino acid sequence: CASSPRDYASTDTQYF. The rearrangement links TRBV19 to TRBJ2-3; TRBD2 agrees at 7 bases. With 5 bases clipped from V and 0 bases from J, the junction kept 8 bases outside the gene matches. The germline V gene encodes CDR1 LNHDA and CDR2 SQIVND (reference sequence). There are 16 residues in the CDR3. Complete variable domain (other parts from reference TRBV19 and TRBJ2-3): DGGITQSPKYLFRKEGQNVTLSCEQNLNHDAMYWYRQDPGQGLRLIYYSQIVNDFQKGDIAEGYSVSREKKESFPLTVTSAQKNPTAFYLCASSPRDYASTDTQYFGPGTRLTVL.